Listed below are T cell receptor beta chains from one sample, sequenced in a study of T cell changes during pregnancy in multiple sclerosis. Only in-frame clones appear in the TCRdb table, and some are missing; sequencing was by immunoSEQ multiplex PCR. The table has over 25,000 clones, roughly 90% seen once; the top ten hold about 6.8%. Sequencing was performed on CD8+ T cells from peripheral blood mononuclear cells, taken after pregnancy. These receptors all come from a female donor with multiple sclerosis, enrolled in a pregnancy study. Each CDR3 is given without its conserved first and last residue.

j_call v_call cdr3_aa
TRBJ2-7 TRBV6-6 ASSWSGRNEQY
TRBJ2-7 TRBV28 ASSFTGGSYEQY
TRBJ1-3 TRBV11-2 ASSADLTGRGSGNTIY
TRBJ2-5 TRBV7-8 ASSLVPDRGSETQY
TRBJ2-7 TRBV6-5 ATVRDIMSGEQY
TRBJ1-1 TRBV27 ASSLSVNTEAF
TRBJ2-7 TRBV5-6 ASSLAGDSREQY
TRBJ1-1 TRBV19 ASSLGQPTEAF
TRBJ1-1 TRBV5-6 ASSLGRDRMNTEAF
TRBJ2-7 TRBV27 ASSFATGNEQY
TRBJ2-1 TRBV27 ASSARLAGDNEQF
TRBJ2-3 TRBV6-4 ASSDSGASGADTQY
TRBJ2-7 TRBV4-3 ASSQARERDFEQY
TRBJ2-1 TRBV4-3 ASSQDSGSSYNEQF
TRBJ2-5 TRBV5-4 ASSRIAGSGETQY
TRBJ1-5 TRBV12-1 AGGGTGNQPQH
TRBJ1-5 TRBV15 ATSRDREYGNQPQH
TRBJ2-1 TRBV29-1 SVRRDNEQF
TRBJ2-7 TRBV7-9 ASSPGLITYEQY
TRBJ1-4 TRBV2 ASSARRTAPRGNEKLF
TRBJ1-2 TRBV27 ASREHPIDTYGYT
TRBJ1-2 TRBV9 ASSGTGGEGGYT
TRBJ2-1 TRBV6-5 ASSYGPGVGNEQF
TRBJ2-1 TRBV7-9 ASSSQTSGPYNEQF
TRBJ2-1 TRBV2 ASTEGAPYNEQF
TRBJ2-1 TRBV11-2 ASSSSGAIFDNEQF
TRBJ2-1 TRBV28 ASSTMGQGEFHEQF
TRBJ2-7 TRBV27 ASSLFLPGKYAEQY
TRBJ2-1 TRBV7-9 ASSSPGLAVPSYNEQF
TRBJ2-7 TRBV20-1 SARSYEQY
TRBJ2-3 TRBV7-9 ASTGDWRQDTQY
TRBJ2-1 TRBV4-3 ASSQVESGSYNEQF
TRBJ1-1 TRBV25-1 ASSVPGMNTEAF
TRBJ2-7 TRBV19 ATGTSGSNEQY
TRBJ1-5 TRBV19 ASSIGHEGQPQH
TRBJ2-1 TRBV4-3 ASSHGQGSGEQF
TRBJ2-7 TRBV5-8 ASSLGDRTVFPLDEQY
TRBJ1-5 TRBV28 ASSLWRDSNQPQH
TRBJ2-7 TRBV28 ASSLFRGSYEQY
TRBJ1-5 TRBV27 ASSWDYNQPQH
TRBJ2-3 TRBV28 ASSLTGSDTQY
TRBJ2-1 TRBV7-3 ASSLILGDEQF
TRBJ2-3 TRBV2 AVRVSTDTQY
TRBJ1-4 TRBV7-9 ASSTSGWNEKLF
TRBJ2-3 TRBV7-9 ASSWASGRPQYTDTQY
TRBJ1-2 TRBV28 ASSLDRDYHT
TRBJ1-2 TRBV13 ASSGGLQGGYT
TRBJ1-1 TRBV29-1 SVDRGRDTEAF
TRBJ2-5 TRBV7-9 ASSLETGLSREAQY
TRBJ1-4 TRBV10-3 AISGVATNEKLF
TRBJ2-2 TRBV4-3 ASSPILRGHGTGELF
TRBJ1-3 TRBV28 ASRETGEGNTIY
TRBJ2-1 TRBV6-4 ASSPGAGTYNEQF
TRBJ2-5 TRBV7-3 ASSLDSQETQY